These 8 T cell receptor beta chains came from one sample sequenced in a study of OX40 agonist ivuxolimab in advanced cancers. TCRdb keeps only in-frame clones here, not all; method: immunoSEQ multiplex PCR. Of 40,000 or so clones in the sample, roughly 90% were seen once. The sequences come from CD4+ or CD8+ T cells sorted from blood, collected in a trial of the OX40 agonist ivuxolimab. Source of these receptors: an adult with an advanced solid tumor such as melanoma, head and neck, liver or kidney cancer.

The rearrangement joins TRBV7-3 to TRBJ2-3; 7 bases are a match to TRBD1. Germline assignment: CDR1 SGHTA and CDR2 FQGTGA. The CDR3 runs to 14 residues. V lost 5 bases to trimming and J lost 6 bases; unmatched junction nucleotides: 8. DNA of the CDR3: TGTGCCAGCAGCCCGGACAGGAGTACGGATACGCAGTATTTT. Amino acid sequence: CASSPDRSTDTQYF. The whole variable domain, remainder taken from reference TRBV7-3 and TRBJ2-3, is GAGVSQTPSNKVTEKGKYVELRCDPISGHTALYWYRQSLGQGPEFLIYFQGTGAADDSGLPNDRFFAVRPEGSVSTLKIQRTERGDSAVYLCASSPDRSTDTQYFGPGTRLTVL.

The V gene is TRBV28, the J gene TRBJ1-5; D might be TRBD1 (6 bases). V was clipped by 6 bases and J by 0 bases, with 15 bases between them. The V gene's germline CDR1 is MDHEN and CDR2 SYDVKM. This CDR3 is built from 16 residues. The CDR3 loop is CASSLDRFYSNQPQHF. The CDR3 coding sequence is TGTGCCAGCAGCCTGGACAGATTTTATAGCAATCAGCCCCAGCATTTT.

This clone appeared a single time. The chain carries TRBV4-2 and TRBJ2-3, with TRBD2 as a possible D gene (6 bases). Germline CDR1 reads LGHNA; CDR2 reads YNFKEQ. The CDR3 is made up of 14 amino acids. V gave up 4 bases and J gave up 3 bases, with 11 bases separating them. The CDR3 spells CASSPGRGTDTQYF. The CDR3 DNA reads as TGTGCCAGCAGCCCCGGGAGAGGGACAGATACGCAGTATTTT.

The chain employs TRBV9 and TRBJ2-1; D unclear. Germline values: CDR1 SGDLS, CDR2 YYNGEE. There are 13 residues in the CDR3. V was shortened by 0 bases and J by 3 bases, with 4 bases between the two germline ends. CDR3 nucleotides: TGTGCCAGCAGCGTAGATCTCTACAATGAGCAGTTCTTC. It codes for CASSVDLYNEQFF.

V is TRBV6-4 and J is TRBJ1-5, with a possible D match to TRBD1 (5 bases). Germline V gene sequence: CDR1 MRHNA, CDR2 SNTAGT. The CDR3 runs 13 residues. V lost 6 bases and J 1 base, leaving 7 bases between the germline ends. CDR3 amino acids: CASSRDSNQPQHF. The CDR3 coding sequence is TGTGCCAGCAGCCGGGACAGCAATCAGCCCCAGCATTTT.

The chain carries TRBV27 and TRBJ1-2; perhaps TRBD1 as D (6 bases). In germline, CDR1 is MNHEY, CDR2 SMNVEV (reference sequence). This CDR3 comprises 13 residues. V was pared by 5 bases and J by 8 bases, with 15 bases between. CDR3 DNA: TGTGCCAGCAGTACACGACAGGTGGGGGGCTACACCTTC. Its translation is CASSTRQVGGYTF.

This clone appeared a few times. This chain joins TRBV2 and TRBJ2-7; TRBD2 agrees at 9 bases. After removal of 5 bases from V and 1 base from J, the junction contained 6 bases not matched to a gene. The CDR3 totals 15 residues. The germline V gene has CDR1 SNHLY and CDR2 FYNNEI. The CDR3 region is CASSMGGRGSYEQYV. CDR3 nucleotide sequence: TGTGCCAGCAGTATGGGCGGGAGGGGATCCTACGAGCAGTACGTC.

This clone is a singleton in its sample. This chain uses TRBV6-6 with TRBJ1-2, with D tentatively TRBD1 (6 bases). V lost 6 bases and J 6 bases, leaving 8 bases between the germline ends. The CDR3 extends over 11 amino acids. Per germline, CDR1 MNHNY and CDR2 SVGAGI (reference sequence). The CDR3 nucleotides read TGTGCCAGCAGCCACAGGGATGGCTACACCTTC. Translation gives CASSHRDGYTF.